This TCR beta chain was obtained from a study of T cell responses to AZD1222 COVID-19 vaccine. Study-level points and caveats: Unmutated variant regions are reportedly targeted by nearly half of spike-specific TCRs. Repertoires were obtained solely post-peak T cell response.

On this clone: Antigen: not known.

Repertoires were generated with immunoSEQ multiplex PCR, while TCRdb's copy carries only in-frame clones and drops some. The sample contains around 200,000 clones, about 91% of which appear only once. The sequence was collected from an adult in good health. Here the sequenced sample was peripheral blood, taken on day 0 of AZD1222 vaccination.

The chain's CDR3 is CASSVSGQETQYF. CDR3 in DNA: TGTGCCAGCAGCGTTAGCGGCCAAGAGACCCAGTACTTC. This rearrangement joins TRBV9 to TRBJ2-5, with D maybe TRBD2 (6 bases). Germline V CDR1 and CDR2: SGDLS, YYNGEE. V was trimmed by 2 bases and J by 1 base, leaving 6 bases between them. The CDR3 has 13 residues.